One sample yielded the 28 T cell receptor beta chains listed below, sequenced in a study of blood T cell repertoires in COVID-19. Sequencing used immunoSEQ multiplex PCR; TCRdb keeps in-frame clones, though not all of them. Seen here are 95,000 to 110,000 clones, over 75% observed once, and the top ten hold more than 5%. Input material: peripheral blood. Source of these receptors: a human donor in a cohort sampled during active COVID-19.

V gene TRBV7-3 combines with J gene TRBJ2-1, with D perhaps matching TRBD2 (5 bases). V shed 4 bases and J shed 1 base, with 8 bases lying between them. This CDR3 has 14 residues. Germline-derived CDR1 and CDR2 are SGHTA and FQGTGA. CDR3 protein: CASSSTSSYNEQFF. CDR3 bases: TGTGCCAGCAGCTCCACTAGTTCCTACAATGAGCAGTTCTTC. Looking up the rest from reference TRBV7-3 and TRBJ2-1 gives the full variable domain: GAGVSQTPSNKVTEKGKYVELRCDPISGHTALYWYRQSLGQGPEFLIYFQGTGAADDSGLPNDRFFAVRPEGSVSTLKIQRTERGDSAVYLCASSSTSSYNEQFFGPGTRLTVL.

This rearrangement joins TRBV29-1 to TRBJ2-1, with a tentative D call TRBD1 (5 bases). The CDR3 is 13 amino acids. V was clipped by 6 bases and J by 8 bases, with 17 bases between them. Germline lookup yields CDR1 SQVTM and CDR2 ANQGSEA. The CDR3 reads CSVARGNRDEQFF. The CDR3 DNA is TGCAGCGTGGCAAGGGGTAATCGGGATGAGCAGTTCTTC.

The chain joins TRBV19 to TRBJ2-7; unclear D gene. This CDR3 spans 17 amino acids. V dropped 0 bases and J dropped 2 bases, with 17 bases sitting between them. Germline V gene lookup returns CDR1 LNHDA and CDR2 SQIVND (reference sequence). The CDR3 DNA follows: TGTGCCAGTAGTATAGATCTAGAGTCAAGGAACACCTACGAGCAGTACTTC. Translated: CASSIDLESRNTYEQYF.

The chain is built from TRBV21-1 and TRBJ1-5; TRBD1 reflects the table's D call only, with no check against the DNA. TRBV21-1 is a recognized pseudogene. The CDR3 sequence is 15 residues long. CDR3 bases: TGTGCCAGCAGCAAACATAACAGGGGGCATCAGCCCCAGCATTTT. Protein: CASSKHNRGHQPQHF.

This sequence joins TRBV13 and TRBJ2-1, with TRBD1 identical over 7 bases. V dropped 0 bases and J dropped 7; count of bases not matched to a gene: 3. This CDR3 has 14 amino acids. Germline V gene lookup returns CDR1 PRHDT and CDR2 FYEKMQ (reference sequence). CDR3 amino acids: CASSLGGTVNEQFF. The DNA for the CDR3 is TGTGCCAGCAGCTTAGGTGGGACAGTTAATGAGCAGTTCTTC.

J is TRBJ2-5 and V is TRBV19; 15 bases fit TRBD2. J gave up 7 bases and V 6 bases, and 6 bases lay outside the gene matches. The germline V gene encodes CDR1 LNHDA and CDR2 SQIVND (reference sequence). CDR3 size: 15 residues. The CDR3 DNA follows: TGTGCCAGTAGCCGGACTAGCGGGAGGGGGGGGACCCAGTACTTC. This sequence encodes CASSRTSGRGGTQYF.

The rearrangement uses TRBV2 and TRBJ1-6, with D maybe TRBD1 (5 bases). The germline V gene has CDR1 SNHLY and CDR2 FYNNEI. The CDR3 length is 13 residues. The germline V and J ends were trimmed by 9 bases and 8 bases, with 14 bases remaining between them. Here the CDR3 reads CARRITGDSPLHF. The CDR3 DNA reads as TGTGCCAGGAGAATCACAGGTGATTCACCCCTCCACTTT.

The V and J genes are TRBV11-2 and TRBJ2-6; 11 nucleotides match TRBD1. In germline, CDR1 is SGHAT, CDR2 FQNNGV. V trimming: 5 bases; J trimming: 2 bases; junction bases outside the gene matches: 5. The CDR3 loop spans 17 amino acids. The CDR3 coding sequence is TGTGCCAGCAGCCATGGACAGGGGGCGGCTGGGGCCAACGTCCTGACTTTC. This translates into CASSHGQGAAGANVLTF.

The V and J genes are TRBV6-1 and TRBJ2-7; 8 nucleotides agree with TRBD2. The CDR3 is made up of 14 amino acids. J lost 2 bases, V lost 4 bases, and 4 bases had no gene match. In germline, CDR1 is MNHNS, CDR2 SASEGT. The CDR3: CASSAAGDTYEQYF. The CDR3 DNA reads as TGTGCCAGCAGTGCAGCGGGAGACACCTACGAGCAGTACTTC.

J is TRBJ1-6 and V is TRBV6-6; D unresolved. This CDR3 contains 14 residues. The V end was cut by 6 bases, the J end by 10 bases, with 16 bases between. CDR1 is MNHNY and CDR2 is SVGAGI in the germline V gene (reference sequence). The CDR3 is CASSPEGLKSPLHF. CDR3 DNA: TGTGCCAGCAGCCCTGAGGGTTTGAAATCACCCCTCCACTTT.

The chain uses TRBV2 and TRBJ2-1; 7 bases agree with TRBD1. V trimming: 5 bases; J trimming: 2 bases; junction bases outside the gene matches: 6. Germline-derived CDR1 and CDR2 are SNHLY and FYNNEI. The CDR3 runs 15 residues. The CDR3: CASSRQGKAYNEQFF. CDR3 in DNA: TGTGCCAGCAGTCGACAGGGAAAGGCCTACAATGAGCAGTTCTTC.

The chain employs TRBV15 and TRBJ2-1; TRBD2 matches 9 bases. V trimming: 2 bases; J trimming: 5 bases; junction bases outside the gene matches: 4. The CDR3 sequence is 15 residues long. In germline, CDR1 is LNHNV, CDR2 YYDKDF (reference sequence). CDR3 in DNA: TGTGCCACCAGCAGAAGCGGGGGGCGAGACAATGAGCAGTTCTTC. This translates into CATSRSGGRDNEQFF. Supplemented by reference TRBV15 and TRBJ2-1, the full variable domain reads DAMVIQNPRYQVTQFGKPVTLSCSQTLNHNVMYWYQQKSSQAPKLLFHYYDKDFNNEADTPDNFQSRRPNTSFCFLDIRSPGLGDTAMYLCATSRSGGRDNEQFFGPGTRLTVL.

This chain links TRBV5-5 with TRBJ1-3; no clear D. The ends were cut back, 0 bases at V and 0 bases at J, with 13 bases in the middle. The CDR3 covers 17 residues. The germline gives CDR1 SGHKS, CDR2 YYEKEE (reference sequence). The CDR3 here is CASSLVPSRDSGNTIYF. The CDR3 coding sequence is TGTGCCAGCAGCTTGGTCCCGAGCCGGGACTCTGGAAACACCATATATTTT.

The gene calls are TRBV5-6 and TRBJ1-1, with TRBD1 as a possible D gene (6 bases). Germline V gene data show CDR1 as SGHDT and CDR2 as YYEEEE. With 6 bases removed from V and 5 bases from J, the gap between germline ends came to 17 bases. The CDR3 is 14 amino acids. The CDR3 sequence: CASITQGWSTEAFF. CDR3 bases: TGTGCCAGCATCACACAGGGTTGGAGTACTGAAGCTTTCTTT.

This chain joins TRBV10-3 and TRBJ2-6; D is uncertain. In germline, CDR1 is ENHRY, CDR2 SYGVKD. The V gene lost 7 bases and the J gene lost 17 bases, with 18 bases spanning the gap. CDR3 length: 12 residues. As DNA, the CDR3 is TGTGCCATCATGGATGGAGCCGGAGATATGACTTTC. Protein product: CAIMDGAGDMTF.

The chain uses TRBV7-2 and TRBJ2-1; 7 bases align to TRBD1. CDR1 and CDR2 (germline): SGHTA, FQGNSA. The CDR3 extends over 13 amino acids. With V trimmed by 4 bases and J by 15 bases, 12 bases remained unmatched. Written as DNA, the CDR3 is TGTGCCAGCAGCTGGGACAGCCGTTCGTCTCTGTTCTTC. Translating gives CASSWDSRSSLFF. The complete variable domain, with remaining parts taken from reference TRBV7-2 and TRBJ2-1, reads GAGVSQSPSNKVTEKGKDVELRCDPISGHTALYWYRQSLGQGLEFLIYFQGNSAPDKSGLPSDRFSAERTGGSVSTLTIQRTQQEDSAVYLCASSWDSRSSLFFGPGTRLTVL.

V and J are TRBV9 and TRBJ2-3; maybe TRBD2 (5 bases). The CDR3 spans 15 residues. In germline, CDR1 is SGDLS, CDR2 YYNGEE. The germline V and J ends were trimmed by 6 bases and 0 bases, with 14 bases remaining between them. The CDR3: CASNPGGPSTDTQYF. The CDR3 DNA sequence: TGTGCCAGCAATCCTGGCGGGCCTAGCACAGATACGCAGTATTTT.

The V and J genes are TRBV7-3 and TRBJ2-1, with TRBD2 as a possible D gene (5 bases). The CDR3 spans 15 residues. CDR1 and CDR2 (germline): SGHTA, FQGTGA. Trimming pared 4 bases from V and 0 bases from J, leaving 10 bases between. The CDR3 loop is CASSWTPSSYNEQFF. CDR3 nucleotides: TGTGCCAGCAGCTGGACTCCGAGCTCCTACAATGAGCAGTTCTTC. Using reference TRBV7-3 and TRBJ2-1 for the parts outside the CDR3, the full variable domain is GAGVSQTPSNKVTEKGKYVELRCDPISGHTALYWYRQSLGQGPEFLIYFQGTGAADDSGLPNDRFFAVRPEGSVSTLKIQRTERGDSAVYLCASSWTPSSYNEQFFGPGTRLTVL.

The chain recombines TRBV29-1 with TRBJ2-2, with TRBD1 matching over 9 bases. The V gene end was trimmed by 7 bases and the J gene end by 3 bases; junction bases not matched to a gene: 6. Per germline, CDR1 SQVTM and CDR2 ANQGSEA. This CDR3 is 14 amino acids long. CDR3: CSAQTGGYTGELFF. In DNA, the CDR3 is TGCAGCGCTCAAACAGGGGGCTACACCGGGGAGCTGTTTTTT.

This chain joins TRBV19 and TRBJ2-2, with 10 bases lining up with TRBD2. Losses at the gene ends were 5 bases for V and 0 bases for J; bases not matched to a gene: 9. This CDR3 has 18 amino acids. Germline CDR1 and CDR2: LNHDA and SQIVND (reference sequence). The CDR3 sequence: CASSPRTSGKANTGELFF. In nucleotides, the CDR3 is TGTGCCAGTAGTCCCCGGACTAGCGGAAAGGCGAACACCGGGGAGCTGTTTTTT.

The rearrangement uses TRBV15 and TRBJ2-1, with unresolved D. With 6 bases removed from V and 2 bases from J, the gap between germline ends came to 8 bases. The CDR3 totals 13 residues. The germline V gene has CDR1 LNHNV and CDR2 YYDKDF (reference sequence). This chain's CDR3 is CATRGSPYNEQFF. CDR3 nucleotide sequence: TGTGCCACCAGGGGCAGTCCCTACAATGAGCAGTTCTTC. Full variable domain (remainder filled in from reference TRBV15 and TRBJ2-1): DAMVIQNPRYQVTQFGKPVTLSCSQTLNHNVMYWYQQKSSQAPKLLFHYYDKDFNNEADTPDNFQSRRPNTSFCFLDIRSPGLGDTAMYLCATRGSPYNEQFFGPGTRLTVL.

The chain joins TRBV29-1 to TRBJ1-1, with 10 nucleotides matching TRBD1. Germline CDR1 reads SQVTM; CDR2 reads ANQGSEA. The CDR3 is made up of 14 amino acids. V was pared by 7 bases and J by 6 bases, with 11 bases of the junction left unmatched. The CDR3, as DNA: TGCAGCGGCAGGACAGGGGGGATTTGGGCTGAAGCTTTCTTT. Translated, it gives CSGRTGGIWAEAFF.

The V call is TRBV9, the J call TRBJ2-7, with 7 bases aligning to TRBD2. CDR1 SGDLS and CDR2 YYNGEE come from the germline V gene. The CDR3 consists of 15 residues. V was pared by 3 bases and J by 0 bases, with 6 bases of the junction left unmatched. The DNA for the CDR3 is TGTGCCAGCAGCGCGCTAGCGGCAAGCTCCTACGAGCAGTACTTC. It encodes CASSALAASSYEQYF.

The chain employs TRBV2 and TRBJ1-1; D may be TRBD1 (6 bases). With 1 base removed from V and 1 base from J, the gap between germline ends came to 7 bases. CDR1 is SNHLY and CDR2 is FYNNEI in the germline V gene. The CDR3 loop spans 14 amino acids. The CDR3 reads CASSEDRENTEAFF. For the CDR3, the DNA is TGTGCCAGCAGTGAAGACAGGGAGAACACTGAAGCTTTCTTT.

V gene TRBV5-1 combines with J gene TRBJ1-1; D perhaps matches TRBD1 (5 bases). Germline V lookup: CDR1 SGHRS, CDR2 YFSETQ. V was cut by 2 bases and J by 6 bases, with 11 bases left in between. There are 13 residues in the CDR3. CDR3 DNA: TGCGCCAGCAGCTTCGGGGGGGACGCTGAAGCTTTCTTT. Its translation is CASSFGGDAEAFF.

This clone was seen a few times. The rearrangement links TRBV9 to TRBJ2-1; 7 nucleotides match TRBD2. The CDR3 totals 16 residues. Germline values: CDR1 SGDLS, CDR2 YYNGEE. After removal of 3 bases from V and 3 bases from J, the junction contained 9 bases not matched to a gene. The CDR3 reads CASSEGITGGYNEQFF. DNA of the CDR3: TGTGCCAGCAGCGAGGGGATAACGGGAGGCTACAATGAGCAGTTCTTC.

V is TRBV7-9 and J is TRBJ2-3; TRBD1 is a possible D gene (6 bases). CDR1 is SEHNR, CDR2 FQNEAQ, per germline (reference sequence). The V end lost 3 bases, the J end lost 3 bases, and 10 bases lay between the germline ends. This CDR3 region has 14 residues. CDR3 sequence: CASSFGGATDTQYF. The CDR3 coding sequence is TGTGCCAGCAGCTTTGGGGGCGCAACAGATACGCAGTATTTT. The full variable domain, in which reference TRBV7-9 and TRBJ2-3 provide the parts outside the CDR3, is DTGVSQNPRHKITKRGQNVTFRCDPISEHNRLYWYRQTLGQGPEFLTYFQNEAQLEKSRLLSDRFSAERPKGSFSTLEIQRTEQGDSAMYLCASSFGGATDTQYFGPGTRLTVL.

This chain connects TRBV5-1 to TRBJ2-1; 11 bases fit TRBD2. Looked up from germline, CDR1 is SGHRS and CDR2 is YFSETQ. The trim removed 0 bases at V and 2 bases at J, leaving 10 bases unmatched. The length of the CDR3 is 19 residues. In DNA form, the CDR3 reads TGCGCCAGCAGCTTGGTATCTGGGGGACTAGCGGATACCTACAATGAGCAGTTCTTC. Its translation is CASSLVSGGLADTYNEQFF.